The rows below give T cell receptor beta chains drawn from one sample of a study of blood T cell repertoires in COVID-19. This table comes from immunoSEQ multiplex PCR, and its TCRdb copy is limited to in-frame clones, with some not included. The data hold about 230,000 clones, with around 86% observed a single time. Sequenced sample: peripheral blood. Receptors were obtained from a man aged 45-65 years with COVID-19, enrolled during active disease. CDR3s include the opening cysteine and the closing phenylalanine or tryptophan. D genes are given only for firm matches. The size entry is marked missing in some rows and otherwise reads once, few, many or a size class.

TGTGCCAGCAGCGTAGGAGCAGGGAAAAGCTCCTACAATGAGCAGTTCTTC	CASSVGAGKSSYNEQFF	TRBV9	TRBJ2-1	-	-
TGTGCCAGCAGTTCCCAGGCCGATCCCCGAGATGGCAATCAGCCCCAGCATTTT	CASSSQADPRDGNQPQHF	TRBV28	TRBJ1-5	-	-
TGTGCCTGGATAGGGGACAAACTCCCGTACGAGCAGTACTTC	CAWIGDKLPYEQYF	TRBV30	TRBJ2-7	-	-
TGTGCCAGCGCCCGCGGGAGTTCCTACGAGCAGTACTTC	CASARGSSYEQYF	TRBV7-3	TRBJ2-7	TRBD2	-
TGTGCCAGCAGCCAGAGGGCTAATTGGGGTCTGGACACTGAAGCTTTCTTT	CASSQRANWGLDTEAFF	TRBV3-1/TRBV3-2	TRBJ1-1	-	-
TGTGCCAGCAGTTCCGACAGGGGTAGAAACACCATATATTTT	CASSSDRGRNTIYF	TRBV6-5	TRBJ1-3	TRBD1	-
TGTGCCAGCAGCCAGGGGGCTTGGGGGGAGACCCAGTACTTC	CASSQGAWGETQYF	TRBV11-2	TRBJ2-5	TRBD1	once
TGTGCCAGCAGAAAGACAGGGGCCGCGCTCGTGCAGTACTTC	CASRKTGAALVQYF	TRBV27	TRBJ2-7	TRBD1	once
TGCGCCAGCAGCCCGACAAGTGCGGGCCAAGAGACCCAGTACTTC	CASSPTSAGQETQYF	TRBV5-1	TRBJ2-5	-	-
TGTGCCAGCAGCAAATTGACAGGGTGGAATGAGCAGTTCTTC	CASSKLTGWNEQFF	TRBV7-9	TRBJ2-1	TRBD1	-
TGCAGCGTCGCTCCAGGGAGCACAGATACGCAGTATTTT	CSVAPGSTDTQYF	TRBV29-1	TRBJ2-3	-	-
TGTGCCAGCAGTGATCGGGGGGTGGGAACTAATGAAAAACTGTTTTTT	CASSDRGVGTNEKLFF	TRBV2	TRBJ1-4	-	-
TGTGCCAGCAGTTACTCGCGGACTAGCGGGTTCTACGAGCAGTACTTC	CASSYSRTSGFYEQYF	TRBV6-6	TRBJ2-7	TRBD2	-
TGCGCCAGCAGCTTGGGGACAGGGGTCTCCTACGAGCAGTACTTC	CASSLGTGVSYEQYF	TRBV5-1	TRBJ2-7	TRBD1	-
TGTGCCAGCAGCCAAGAGGCCCTAGCGGGATCTAACGAGCAGTACTTC	CASSQEALAGSNEQYF	TRBV14	TRBJ2-7	TRBD2	-
TGCGCCAGCAGTCCCCTAGGGGGGGGTGATGAGCAGTTCTTC	CASSPLGGGDEQFF	TRBV10-2	TRBJ2-1	-	-
TGTGCCAGCAGCCCCCTAGGGACAACGGCTAATGAAAAACTGTTTTTT	CASSPLGTTANEKLFF	TRBV9	TRBJ1-4	-	-
TGTGCCAGCAGTTACTCCCGGCCGGGAGTCTCCTACGAGCAGTACTTC	CASSYSRPGVSYEQYF	TRBV6-6	TRBJ2-7	-	-
TGTGCCATCAGCAAATCCAGGGGGTTAGAAGCTTTCTTT	CAISKSRGLEAFF	TRBV10-3	TRBJ1-1	TRBD1	-
TGTGCCAGTAGTATAACAGGCTATGGCTACACCTTC	CASSITGYGYTF	TRBV19	TRBJ1-2	-	-
TGTGCCAGCAGTTCCGGACAGGGGGTGATGGAGGGCTACACCTTC	CASSSGQGVMEGYTF	TRBV28	TRBJ1-2	TRBD1	-
TGTGCCAGCATGGTGGCTCCGGGAAACACCATATATTTT	CASMVAPGNTIYF	TRBV28	TRBJ1-3	-	-
TGTGCCAGCAGCTTAGCGGCCAGTAATCAGCCCCAGCATTTT	CASSLAASNQPQHF	TRBV7-9	TRBJ1-5	-	-
TGTGCCAGCAGTTCGTTGGCCGAAATTAATGAGCAGTTCTTC	CASSSLAEINEQFF	TRBV27	TRBJ2-1	-	-
TGTGCCAGTAGTACCCCAGGGGCGGGGAACACTGAAGCTTTCTTT	CASSTPGAGNTEAFF	TRBV19	TRBJ1-1	-	few
TGCGCCAGCAGCCAGCAGGGTGATTCACCCCTCCACTTT	CASSQQGDSPLHF	TRBV4-1	TRBJ1-6	-	-
TGTGCCAGCAGTTACTCGCCGGGATCCTACGAGCAGTACTTC	CASSYSPGSYEQYF	TRBV6-5	TRBJ2-7	-	-
TGTGCCATCCTAGAACAGGGGCCGGGTGGCTACACCTTC	CAILEQGPGGYTF	TRBV10-3	TRBJ1-2	TRBD1	once
TGTGCCAGCAGCCGACAGTCCATGAACACTGAAGCTTTCTTT	CASSRQSMNTEAFF	TRBV27	TRBJ1-1	-	-
TGCGCCAGCAGCTTAGGACAGGGGAAAGGTGAAGCTTTCTTT	CASSLGQGKGEAFF	TRBV5-1	TRBJ1-1	TRBD1	-
TGTGCCAGCAGCTCGGACAGTTCACCCCTCCACTTT	CASSSDSSPLHF	TRBV7-9	TRBJ1-6	-	-
TGTGCCAGCAGTCGAGACAGGGAACGCACTGAAGCTTTCTTT	CASSRDRERTEAFF	TRBV6-5	TRBJ1-1	TRBD1	few
TGTGCCAGCAAAACGGGACAGGGGGCTGGTGAAGCCCAGCATTTT	CASKTGQGAGEAQHF	TRBV6-5	TRBJ1-5	TRBD1	once
TGTGCCAGCAGTTCGGGACAGGGGAACTATGGCTACACCTTC	CASSSGQGNYGYTF	TRBV28	TRBJ1-2	TRBD1	few
TGTGCCAGCACTGTGACAAGGAACACTGAAGCTTTCTTT	CASTVTRNTEAFF	TRBV6-5	TRBJ1-1	-	-
TGTGCCAGCACCCCCAGGCCGGGAGCGGGAACCGGGGAGCTGTTTTTT	CASTPRPGAGTGELFF	TRBV27	TRBJ2-2	TRBD2	-
TGTGCCAGCAGCCAGCCGGAGCTTGGCACAGATACGCAGTATTTT	CASSQPELGTDTQYF	TRBV5-4	TRBJ2-3	-	-
TGTGCCAGCAGCTTAGGAGCGGAGAACTATGGCTACACCTTC	CASSLGAENYGYTF	TRBV11-1	TRBJ1-2	-	once
TGCGCCAGCAGCCAAGAGGGCAGTTTACGGGGAAACACCATATATTTT	CASSQEGSLRGNTIYF	TRBV4-3	TRBJ1-3	-	-
TGCGCCAGCAGCCTAACCGTTGACCTGACGGGGGACAGCGACACTTACGGCTACACCTTC	CASSLTVDLTGDSDTYGYTF	TRBV5-1	TRBJ1-2	TRBD1	-
TGTGCCACCAGCAGAGATCGTGGACCGGACACTTCATGGGCCTTGGTCTATGGCTACACCTTC	CATSRDRGPDTSWALVYGYTF	TRBV15	TRBJ1-2	-	-
TGTGCCAGCAGTGAAACAGGGAGGGGAGACAATCAGCCCCAGCATTTT	CASSETGRGDNQPQHF	TRBV2	TRBJ1-5	-	-
TGTGCCAGCGGGCACAGGGGGCTCGACGAGCAGTACTTC	CASGHRGLDEQYF	TRBV27	TRBJ2-7	TRBD1	once
TGTGCCAGCTCACCACCGAGGACAGGGACGTTTTCGTCCGGGGAGCTGTTTTTT	CASSPPRTGTFSSGELFF	TRBV18	TRBJ2-2	TRBD1	-
TGCGCCAGCAGCTTGAGGAGGGCCCCTGGAAACACCATATATTTT	CASSLRRAPGNTIYF	TRBV5-1	TRBJ1-3	-	few
TGTGCCATCCGAGGGGAGGGAACGAGCCCCTACAATGAGCAGTTCTTC	CAIRGEGTSPYNEQFF	TRBV10-3	TRBJ2-1	TRBD2	-
TGTGCCACCAGCAGATTCACCTCATCCACTAGCACAGATACGCAGTATTTT	CATSRFTSSTSTDTQYF	TRBV15	TRBJ2-3	-	-
TGTGCCAGCAGTTTGAGGGTGGGGACTGAAGCTTTCTTT	CASSLRVGTEAFF	TRBV12-3/TRBV12-4	TRBJ1-1	-	-
TGTGCCAGCAGCGTAGCTGGGGACAGGGCTGAGCAGTTCTTC	CASSVAGDRAEQFF	TRBV9	TRBJ2-1	TRBD1	-
TGTGCCAGCAGGAACCTAGCGGGGGGCTCTGGGGCCAACGTCCTGACTTTC	CASRNLAGGSGANVLTF	TRBV2	TRBJ2-6	TRBD2	once
TGTGCCAGCAGCCTCAGGACAGGAGTCAATCAGCCCCAGCATTTT	CASSLRTGVNQPQHF	TRBV5-5	TRBJ1-5	TRBD1	-